These T cell receptor beta chains were read from a single sample in a study of T cell changes during pregnancy in multiple sclerosis. Sequenced by immunoSEQ multiplex PCR; TCRdb stores in-frame clones only, minus some. The sample has 30,000 to 45,000 clones; approximately 92% are singletons. This specimen was CD8+ T cells from peripheral blood mononuclear cells, taken after pregnancy. These receptors all come from a female donor with multiple sclerosis, enrolled in a pregnancy study. CDR3s include the opening cysteine and the closing phenylalanine or tryptophan. D genes are given only for firm matches. Size values are once, few and many counts, or a class for expanded clones, and some rows have none.

TRBJ2-3,.,TRBV6-5,.,TGTGCCAGCAGTCCGTGGAGCGCTAGCACAGATACGCAGTATTTT,CASSPWSASTDTQYF
TRBJ1-6,TRBD1,TRBV27,.,TGTGCCAGTCGGTCGACAGGGAAAAATTCACCCCTCCACTTT,CASRSTGKNSPLHF
TRBJ2-5,TRBD1,TRBV19,.,TGTGCCAGTAGTTTTTTCCGGGACAGGGGGCGCCAAGAGACCCAGTACTTC,CASSFFRDRGRQETQYF
TRBJ1-1,.,TRBV11-2,.,TGTGCCAGCAGTTCTAAGCCTCGGGGGACTGAAGCTTTCTTT,CASSSKPRGTEAFF
TRBJ2-2,TRBD1,TRBV4-1,.,TGCGCCAGCAGCCAGCGACAGGGATCGAACACCGGGGAGCTGTTTTTT,CASSQRQGSNTGELFF
TRBJ2-1,.,TRBV16,.,TGTGCCAGCAGCCAATTTAAACCGAGCTCCTACAATGAGCAGTTCTTC,CASSQFKPSSYNEQFF
TRBJ2-7,TRBD2,TRBV2,.,TGTGCCAGCAGGCGGGAGCTCGAGCAGTACTTC,CASRRELEQYF
TRBJ2-2,TRBD2,TRBV7-9,.,TGTGCCAGCAGCTTGGGACTAGCGGGAGTAGGGAACACCGGGGAGCTGTTTTTT,CASSLGLAGVGNTGELFF
TRBJ1-2,TRBD1,TRBV9,.,TGTGCCAGCAGTGCGAGAGAATTCCGGGACAGGGGAAGCTACACCTTC,CASSAREFRDRGSYTF
TRBJ2-2,.,TRBV7-9,.,TGTGCCAGCAGTTATAGCCTCCGGACTTTAAACACCGGGGAGCTGTTTTTT,CASSYSLRTLNTGELFF
TRBJ2-3,TRBD2,TRBV28,.,TGTGCCAGCAGTCTACCGGGACTAGCGGGAGTAGGAGATACGCAGTATTTT,CASSLPGLAGVGDTQYF
TRBJ1-1,.,TRBV14,.,TGTGCCAGCAGCTCGGAGATGGAGTTAGAAGCTTTCTTT,CASSSEMELEAFF
TRBJ1-4,.,TRBV5-1,.,TGCGCCAGCAGCTTGGGCGGAGGGGAAGGTGAAAAACTGTTTTTT,CASSLGGGEGEKLFF
TRBJ2-3,.,TRBV13,.,TGTGCCAGCAGCGAGAGCACAGATACGCAGTATTTT,CASSESTDTQYF
TRBJ2-2,TRBD2,TRBV27,.,TGTGCCAGCAGTGGACTAGCGTACGGCGGGGAGCTGTTTTTT,CASSGLAYGGELFF
TRBJ2-1,TRBD2,TRBV4-2,.,TGTGCCAGCAGCCAAGATGGGTTTAGCGGGAGGGTTGATAATGAGCAGTTCTTC,CASSQDGFSGRVDNEQFF
TRBJ2-5,TRBD2,TRBV27,.,TGTGCCAGCAGGGGGATGGCGGGGGGCGTTCAAGAGACCCAGTACTTC,CASRGMAGGVQETQYF
TRBJ2-1,TRBD2,TRBV7-6,few,TGTGCCAGCACCCTGAGCGGGGGCCATTACAATGAGCAGTTCTTC,CASTLSGGHYNEQFF
TRBJ1-1,.,TRBV6-5,.,TGTGCCAGCGGAGCGACTGGGACTGAAGCTTTCTTT,CASGATGTEAFF
TRBJ2-7,.,TRBV27,.,TGTGCCAGCAGCCACAGGGGAGGTCGGGAGCAGTACTTC,CASSHRGGREQYF
TRBJ2-6,.,TRBV9,once,TGTGCCAGCAGCGTAGAGAGCAGGGTAGCTGGGGCCAACGTCCTGACTTTC,CASSVESRVAGANVLTF
TRBJ2-7,.,TRBV27,.,TGTGCCAGCAGTTTTCGACAGGCAACCTACGAGCAGTACTTC,CASSFRQATYEQYF
TRBJ1-1,.,TRBV7-6,.,TGTGCCAGCAGCTTACTCCTATTGAACACTGAAGCTTTCTTT,CASSLLLLNTEAFF
TRBJ1-4,TRBD1,TRBV6-1,.,TGTGCCAGCAGTGAAACGACAGGGGGGAATGAAAAACTGTTTTTT,CASSETTGGNEKLFF
TRBJ2-7,.,TRBV5-1,.,TGCGCCAGCAGCTTGCTTGGGCGGGACCTACGAGGGCAGTACTTC,CASSLLGRDLRGQYF